The rows below give T cell receptor beta chains drawn from one sample of a study of blood T cell repertoires in COVID-19. Data came from immunoSEQ multiplex PCR; TCRdb stores just in-frame clones and leaves some out. The sample has over 200,000 clones, roughly nine tenths seen once. Source material: PBMCs or T cells enriched from blood (not recorded which). Receptors were obtained from a woman between 45 and 60 years old in a cohort exposed to, infected with or recovered from COVID-19 (not recorded which). Each CDR3 is given without its conserved first and last residue.

TRBV9	TRBJ2-3	13	ASSVGGKRTDTQY
TRBV5-4	TRBJ1-2	12	ASSFGRGSYGYT
TRBV3-1/TRBV3-2	TRBJ2-4	11	ASSQKGGNIQY
TRBV2	TRBJ1-1	12	ASCREGVDTEAF
TRBV4-1	TRBJ1-6	13	ASSPTGTYNSPLH
TRBV6-5	TRBJ1-6	13	ASSYSSRPTGPLH
TRBV4-2	TRBJ1-1	12	ASSPPKGASEAF
TRBV5-1	TRBJ2-1	11	ASSWGAGGEQF
TRBV4-3	TRBJ1-5	12	ASSPDSSNQPQH
TRBV23-1	TRBJ1-6	19	ASSQLLGGIRPTMGNSPLH
TRBV2	TRBJ1-2	11	ASNPGQNYGYT
TRBV6-2/TRBV6-3	TRBJ1-2	13	ASSYSQQINYGYT
TRBV19	TRBJ1-5	12	ASSVPGGRQPQH
TRBV28	TRBJ1-4	13	ASSPSQGTNEKLF
TRBV7-2	TRBJ1-5	13	ASSSRGQGGQPQH
TRBV5-6	TRBJ1-6	12	ASSTGRGSSPLH
TRBV5-1	TRBJ2-1	10	ASSLAFDEQF
TRBV28	TRBJ2-2	12	ASMGGLAGGELF
TRBV7-2	TRBJ2-4	14	ASSLTTSGGGNIQY
TRBV4-1	TRBJ2-7	13	ASSQEAAAWNEQY
TRBV2	TRBJ1-1	11	ASSRDRDTEAF
TRBV5-4	TRBJ1-2	13	ASSLAGQGLSGYT
TRBV10-3	TRBJ1-1	11	AITRDRNTEAF
TRBV6-5	TRBJ2-1	7	ASNFGQF
TRBV7-6	TRBJ2-3	13	ASSLKAGRTDTQY
TRBV7-2	TRBJ1-2	12	ASSSLQGQGGYT